This TCR beta chain was obtained from a study of blood T cell repertoires in COVID-19. Across the study: Specimens from acute and convalescent COVID-19 originated in the United States, Italy and Spain.

This clone occurred once. As originally analysed: Counts of nucleated cells, estimated from reference gene primer amplification, were obtained. The table came from immunoSEQ multiplex PCR; TCRdb's copy has only in-frame clones and leaves some out. That table gives V, J and clone size, and the DNA gave D and trimming. The sample lists approximately 300,000 clones, 84% seen once, with around 14% in the top ten. The source of this sequence is a person aged 65 to 79 with COVID-19, enrolled during active disease. Sequencing input: peripheral blood.

CDR3 residues: CASSLDRGEGPLHF. In DNA, the CDR3 is TGTGCCAGCAGCCTGGACAGGGGGGAGGGACCCCTCCACTTT. V is TRBV5-8 and J is TRBJ1-6, with 10 bases aligning to TRBD1. J lost 12 bases, V lost 4 bases, and 7 bases had no gene match. CDR1 and CDR2 from the germline V gene are SGHTS and YDEGEE. This CDR3 spans 14 amino acids. The complete variable domain, with remaining parts taken from reference TRBV5-8 and TRBJ1-6, reads EAGVTQSPTHLIKTRGQQATLRCSPISGHTSVYWYQQALGLGLQFLLWYDEGEERNRGNFPPRFSGRQFPNYSSELNVNALELEDSALYLCASSLDRGEGPLHFGNGTRLTVT.